Sequencing of this T cell receptor (beta chain) was carried out in a study of beta chain features in type 1 diabetes (dated by TCRdb to 2016 to 2019). Concerning the study at large: Mean age, gender distribution, total cell number and subset yield were not different between patients and healthy donors. A total of 107,917,701 sorted cells were examined across all samples, and the number of cells per subset was strongly correlated with RNA yield. Naive and central memory subsets were obtained from all 30 or so donors, but regulatory and stem cell-like memory subsets were isolated from only 8 patients and 8 healthy donors. The study compared the TCRB repertoires of sorted circulating CD4+ T cell subsets in recently diagnosed type 1 diabetes patients with those in matched healthy donors.

A single peripheral blood draw of about 120 mL on average was collected from each donor into heparinised tubes. A BD FACSAria II and a panel including CD45RO, CCR7, CD25, CD127, CD95 and CD27 were used to sort naive, central memory, regulatory and stem cell-like memory CD4+ T cells. A purity above 95% was achieved for all sorted populations. PBMCs were separated immediately by Lymphoprep density gradient centrifugation and were stained directly, without being cultured. Samples were stained and sorted in pairs, with one healthy donor and one patient per experiment, so that batch effects were minimized. The High Capacity cDNA Reverse Transcription Kit was used to reverse transcribe all of the isolated RNA, meaning that expressed TCRB transcripts were what got sequenced. Deep immunoSEQ sequencing was performed on naive, central memory and regulatory T cell samples, with an average of roughly 3.5 million total reads per sample. Sorted cells were lysed in RLT buffer, and RNA was extracted using DNase-treated RNeasy Micro or Mini kits according to cell number. Each cell subset was processed separately to prevent cross-contamination, with patient and healthy donor samples processed together. The immunoSEQ multiplex PCR was used to amplify TCRB sequences from cDNA, generating 87-bp fragments that spanned the CDR3 region. The amplicons were sequenced using the Illumina HiSeq platform. Per the authors' processing: Synthetic template baselines were used to correct PCR bias computationally, reads within Hamming distance 2 were collapsed together, and singletons that could not be merged were discarded. Reads were aligned to IMGT to assign V, D and J genes, CDR3 length, and insertions or deletions at six rearrangement sites. Within each subset, clonotype counts were normalized to the number of sorted cells before true diversity and Gini coefficients were calculated with the tcR R package. Repertoire sharing was quantified using the overlap coefficient calculated on TCRB nucleotide sequences. Out-of-frame TCRB sequences from naive cells were analyzed to stand in for the pre-selection repertoire. TCRdb obtained this table from immuneACCESS and retained in-frame rearrangements with V and J assigned. These tables miss some clones; where compared with another copy, unresolved V genes account for less than half of the shortfall, and the remainder is unexplained. D and trimming were read from the DNA, whereas the V and J calls and clone size are those reported in that table. The sample table contains roughly 400,000 clones; only one count was recorded for more than 13% of them. 0.019% of the sample is taken by the ten largest.

Study-wide conclusions, independent of this receptor: Only small numbers of individuals were included in the HLA sub-analyses, which left unresolved whether HLA type had any influence on TCRB rearrangement. PCR may preferentially amplify shorter templates, but because patient and control samples were amplified and corrected together, any resulting skew would affect both groups equally. A moderate but significant shortening of TCRB CDR3 length was observed in type 1 diabetes patients in all four CD4+ subsets. Because cDNA was sequenced instead of genomic DNA, activated cells with high expression could be over-represented, although the groups did not differ in activation or CD3 levels. The naive, central memory and regulatory TCRB repertoires appeared to resemble one another more closely among patients than among healthy donors. Fewer insertions and more nucleotide deletions at VDJ recombination sites were observed in patients with type 1 diabetes, implying thymic rearrangement abnormalities.

V is cut by 4 bases and J by 4 bases, and the space between the germline ends is 8 bases. CDR3 length: 12 amino acids, cysteine to phenylalanine. CDR3 DNA is the only sequence kept; it has 36 bases, read in frame from the first base. The germline V gene sets CDR1 to MDHEN and CDR2 to SYDVKM. Remarks on this clone: The antigen this receptor binds is unknown. No base-level quality is on record; no much larger clone is a single base apart. This CDR3 is also generated by other DNA sequences in the sample.

The sample consisted of naive CD4+ T cells from blood. The cell subset or site label, as the study defines it: true naive CD4+ T cells. The TCR comes from a woman aged 18-30 years in good health. The rearranged segments are TRBV28 and TRBJ2-7; the best D guess is TRBD1, with 5 bases matching. The CDR3 sequence is CASSSTVYEQYF. In nucleotides, the sequence is TGTGCCAGCAGTTCGACAGTGTACGAGCAGTACTTC.